This T cell receptor beta chain is from a study of Graves' ophthalmopathy and Graves' hyperthyroidism. The CDR3 sequence is 16 residues long. Looked up from germline, CDR1 is SGHAT and CDR2 is FQNNGV. Unmatched junction bases numbered 8, after V lost 3 bases and J lost 7 bases. The study amplified TCR beta CDR3 regions using RNA transcripts. An opening RT-PCR round employed HTBI primers and preceded a second-round multiplex PCR. TCRdb reanalysed the multiplex PCR reads using MiXCR and keeps one entry per CDR3 protein. The sample carries under 350,000 distinct CDR3 sequences, roughly 15% recorded once. This clonotype occurred many times.

The V and J genes are TRBV11-2 and TRBJ2-2, with 10 bases that match TRBD1. The clonotype comes from an adult man with Graves' ophthalmopathy. Input material: peripheral blood. For the CDR3, the DNA is TGTGCCAGCAGCTTGCCTCCGGGACAGGGGATCGGGGAGCTGTTTTTT. Protein: CASSLPPGQGIGELFF.